This TCR beta chain was sequenced during a study of immune cell composition in non-small cell lung cancer. Regarding the study as a whole: It was not proven that tumour-reactive clones equal dominant tumour-associated clones. Clones >0.5% enriched in tumour were rarer in adenocarcinoma (about 35%) than squamous (about 80%). Smoking pack-years did not significantly correlate with tumour TCR-beta clonality.

Assay used: immunoSEQ multiplex PCR; TCRdb lists only in-frame clones, some missing. There are some 9,000 clones in the sample; approximately 61% occur only once, and approximately 22% lies in the top ten. As regards this clone: Its antigen is still unknown.

The normal lung sample lay at least 3 cm, and maximally far, from the tumour. Germline loops: CDR1 SGHRS, CDR2 YFSETQ. Germline trimming cut 5 bases from V and 5 bases from J; bases unmatched to any gene: 11. There are 15 residues in the CDR3. Sequencing was performed on non-adjacent lung tissue. This clonotype was obtained from a human donor with non-small cell lung cancer. The chain joins TRBV5-1 to TRBJ2-5; TRBD1 agrees at 8 bases. The CDR3 sequence is CASSSDRGSGETQYF. The CDR3 DNA reads TGCGCCAGCAGTTCCGACAGGGGATCAGGGGAGACCCAGTACTTC.